The clone carrying this T cell receptor (beta chain) was picked up many times. Its specificity is not known. The record originates from a study of CD8 T cells in ankylosing spondylitis. The study's findings and limits: Clones linked with disease were CD8+ and fairly uncommon in the peripheral blood. Made up of eight highly homologous variants, a TCR beta motif appeared characteristic of ankylosing spondylitis blood.

MiXCR, run by TCRdb on the 5' RACE reads, gives a single entry per CDR3 protein. Counted here are about 220,000 distinct CDR3 sequences, about 6.7% occurring once; the ten biggest clones make up approximately 14%. This clonotype originated in a male donor with ankylosing spondylitis. Sample: blood, either unsorted or a sorted T cell fraction (not recorded which).

The CDR3 sequence is CSARDSIRGDTDTQYF. The CDR3 nucleotides read TGCAGTGCTAGAGATTCAATTCGCGGCGACACAGATACGCAGTATTTT. This chain connects TRBV20-1 to TRBJ2-3; D is ambiguous. The CDR3 length is 16 residues. The V and J ends lost 0 bases and 2 bases respectively, with 15 bases between them. CDR1 is DFQATT, CDR2 SNEGSKA, per germline (reference sequence).